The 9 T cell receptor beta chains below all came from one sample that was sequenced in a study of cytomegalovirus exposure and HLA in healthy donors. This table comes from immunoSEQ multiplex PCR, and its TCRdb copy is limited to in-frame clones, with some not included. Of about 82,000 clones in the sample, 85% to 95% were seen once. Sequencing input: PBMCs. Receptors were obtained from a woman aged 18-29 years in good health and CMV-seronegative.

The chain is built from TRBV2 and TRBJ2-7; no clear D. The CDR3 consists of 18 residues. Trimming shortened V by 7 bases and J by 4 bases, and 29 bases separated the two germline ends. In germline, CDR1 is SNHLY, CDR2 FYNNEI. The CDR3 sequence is CASIDPRLSAVTTYEQYF. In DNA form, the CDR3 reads TGTGCCAGCATCGACCCTAGACTCTCTGCGGTGACGACTTACGAGCAGTACTTC.

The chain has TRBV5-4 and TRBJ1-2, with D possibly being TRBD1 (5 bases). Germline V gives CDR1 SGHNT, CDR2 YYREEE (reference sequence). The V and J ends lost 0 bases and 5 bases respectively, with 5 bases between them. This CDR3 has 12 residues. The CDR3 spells CASSLAGYGYTF. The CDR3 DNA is TGTGCCAGCAGCTTGGCAGGGTATGGCTACACCTTC.

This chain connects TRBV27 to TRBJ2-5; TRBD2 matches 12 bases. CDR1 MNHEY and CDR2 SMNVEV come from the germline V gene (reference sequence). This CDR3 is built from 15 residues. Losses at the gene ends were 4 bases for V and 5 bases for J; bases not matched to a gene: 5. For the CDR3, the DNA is TGTGCCAGCAGTTGGGCTAGCGGGGGGGCTGAGACCCAGTACTTC. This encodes CASSWASGGAETQYF.

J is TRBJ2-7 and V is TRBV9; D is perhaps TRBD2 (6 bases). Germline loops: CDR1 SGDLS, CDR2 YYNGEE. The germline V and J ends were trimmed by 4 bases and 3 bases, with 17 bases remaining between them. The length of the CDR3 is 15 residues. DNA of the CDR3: TGTGCCAGCAGCCCCCACGACGGGGGTATCTACGAGCAGTACTTC. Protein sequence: CASSPHDGGIYEQYF.

CDR3 region: CASSVEGRPTYEQYF. CDR3 sequence (DNA): TGTGCCAGCAGCGTAGAGGGGAGGCCCACCTACGAGCAGTACTTC. The chain combines TRBV9 with TRBJ2-7; maybe TRBD2 (6 bases). This CDR3 comprises 15 residues. V lost 0 bases and J lost 2, with 12 bases in between. Per the germline V gene, CDR1 is SGDLS and CDR2 is YYNGEE.

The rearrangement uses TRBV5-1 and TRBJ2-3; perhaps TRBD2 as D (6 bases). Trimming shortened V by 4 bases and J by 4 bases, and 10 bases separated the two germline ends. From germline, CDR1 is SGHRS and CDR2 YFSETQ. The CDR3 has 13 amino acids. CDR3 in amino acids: CASSAGLSDTQYF. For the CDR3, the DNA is TGCGCCAGCAGCGCGGGACTCTCAGATACGCAGTATTTT.

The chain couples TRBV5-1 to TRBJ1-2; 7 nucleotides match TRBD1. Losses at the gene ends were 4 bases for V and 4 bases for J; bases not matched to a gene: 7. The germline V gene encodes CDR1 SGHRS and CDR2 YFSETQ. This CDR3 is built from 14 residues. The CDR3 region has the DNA TGCGCCAGCAGCCTGAGGACAGGCGGCTATGGCTACACCTTC. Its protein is CASSLRTGGYGYTF.

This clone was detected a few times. The CDR3 DNA is TGTGCCAGCCTATCGACAGGAGGCAATGAAAAACTGTTTTTT. This codes for CASLSTGGNEKLFF. This rearrangement joins TRBV6-6 to TRBJ1-4, with a weak D call TRBD1 (6 bases). Looked up from germline, CDR1 is MNHNY and CDR2 is SVGAGI (reference sequence). This CDR3 is 14 amino acids long. Trimming pared 8 bases from V and 5 bases from J, leaving 15 bases between.

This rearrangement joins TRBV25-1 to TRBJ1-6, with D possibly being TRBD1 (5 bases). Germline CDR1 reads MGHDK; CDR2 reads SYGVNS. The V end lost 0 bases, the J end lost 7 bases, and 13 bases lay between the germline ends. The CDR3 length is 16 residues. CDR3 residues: CASSEYGRAGNSPLHF. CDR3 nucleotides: TGTGCCAGCAGTGAATATGGACGAGCAGGGAATTCACCCCTCCACTTT.